This T cell receptor (beta chain) was captured by sequencing in a study of CD8 T cells in Susac syndrome. The RNA input was about 0.5 to 1 ug, and it was reverse transcribed with random hexamers. Across 54 Vbeta and 13 Jbeta, immunoSEQ multiplex PCR amplified TCR beta CDR3. MiXCR, run by TCRdb on the immunoSEQ multiplex PCR reads, gives a single entry per CDR3 protein. In the table there are 200,000 to 250,000 distinct CDR3 sequences, roughly nine tenths of which are singletons. From blood CD8+ and CD4+ T cells, TCR beta sequences were generated. The CD8+ and CD4+ T cells were negatively isolated, with the TEMRA cells enriched by FACS. The CDR3 is 15 residues long. Trimming left V 3 bases short and J 8 bases short, with 17 bases between. Germline CDR1 and CDR2: LNHNV and YYDKDF (reference sequence).

The rearrangement joins TRBV15 to TRBJ2-4, with D tentatively TRBD2 (6 bases). The receptor was isolated from a human donor with multiple sclerosis. The sequencing sample was made of CD8+ T cells from PBMCs. The CDR3 bases are TGTGCCACCAGCAGCCCGGAGGGCGTGAGGCACATTCAGTACTTC. Its translation: CATSSPEGVRHIQYF.